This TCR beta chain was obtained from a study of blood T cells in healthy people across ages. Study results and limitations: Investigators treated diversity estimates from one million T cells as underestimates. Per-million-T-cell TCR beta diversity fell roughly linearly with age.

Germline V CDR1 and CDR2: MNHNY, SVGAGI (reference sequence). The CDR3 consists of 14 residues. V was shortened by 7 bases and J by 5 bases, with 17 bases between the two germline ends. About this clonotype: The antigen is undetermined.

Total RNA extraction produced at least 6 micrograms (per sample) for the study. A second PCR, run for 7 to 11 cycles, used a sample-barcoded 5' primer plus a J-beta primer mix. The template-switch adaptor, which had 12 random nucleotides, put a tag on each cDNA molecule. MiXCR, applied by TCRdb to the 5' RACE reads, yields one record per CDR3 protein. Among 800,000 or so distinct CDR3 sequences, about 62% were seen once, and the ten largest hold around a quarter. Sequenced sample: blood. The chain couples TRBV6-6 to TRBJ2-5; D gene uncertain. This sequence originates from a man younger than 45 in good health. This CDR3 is CASTTRRGRETQYF. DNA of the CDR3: TGTGCCAGCACTACCAGACGCGGACGGGAGACCCAGTACTTC.